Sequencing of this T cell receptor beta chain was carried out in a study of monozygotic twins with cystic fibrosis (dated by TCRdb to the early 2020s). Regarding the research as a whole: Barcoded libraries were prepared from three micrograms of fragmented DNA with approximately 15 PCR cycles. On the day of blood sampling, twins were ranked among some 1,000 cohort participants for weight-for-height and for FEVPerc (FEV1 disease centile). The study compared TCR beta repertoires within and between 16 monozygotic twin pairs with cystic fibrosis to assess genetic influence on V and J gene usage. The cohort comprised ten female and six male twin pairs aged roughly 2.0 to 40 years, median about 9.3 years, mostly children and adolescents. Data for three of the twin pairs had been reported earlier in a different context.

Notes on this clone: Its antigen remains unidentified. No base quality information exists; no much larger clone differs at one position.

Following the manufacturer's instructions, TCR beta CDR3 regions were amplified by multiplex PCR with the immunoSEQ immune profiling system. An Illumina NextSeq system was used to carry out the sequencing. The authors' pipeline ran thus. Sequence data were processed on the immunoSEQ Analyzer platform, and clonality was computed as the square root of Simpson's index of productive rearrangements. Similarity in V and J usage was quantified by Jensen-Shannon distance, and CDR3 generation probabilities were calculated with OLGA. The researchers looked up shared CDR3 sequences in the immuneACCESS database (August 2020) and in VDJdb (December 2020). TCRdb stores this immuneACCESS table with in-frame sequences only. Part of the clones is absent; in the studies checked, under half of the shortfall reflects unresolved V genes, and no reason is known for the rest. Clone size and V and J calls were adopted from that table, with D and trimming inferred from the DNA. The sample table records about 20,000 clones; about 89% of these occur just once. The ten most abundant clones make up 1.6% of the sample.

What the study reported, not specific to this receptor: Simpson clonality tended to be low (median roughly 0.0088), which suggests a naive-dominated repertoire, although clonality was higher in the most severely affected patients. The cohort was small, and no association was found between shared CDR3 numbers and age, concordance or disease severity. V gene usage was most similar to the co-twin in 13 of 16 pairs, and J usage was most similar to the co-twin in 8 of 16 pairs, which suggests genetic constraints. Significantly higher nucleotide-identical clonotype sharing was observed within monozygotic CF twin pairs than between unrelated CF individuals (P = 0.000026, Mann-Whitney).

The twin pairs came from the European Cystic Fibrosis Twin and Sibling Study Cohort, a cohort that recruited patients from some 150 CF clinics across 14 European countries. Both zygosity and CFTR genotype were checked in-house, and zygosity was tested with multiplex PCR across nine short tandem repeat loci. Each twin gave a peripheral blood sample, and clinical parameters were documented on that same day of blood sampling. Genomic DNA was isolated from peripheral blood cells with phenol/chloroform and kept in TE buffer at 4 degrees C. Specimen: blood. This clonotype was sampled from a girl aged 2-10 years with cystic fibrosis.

The CDR3 amino acid sequence is: CASLSTFSNQPQHF. In nucleotide form, the sequence is TGTGCCAGCTTATCGACATTTAGCAATCAGCCCCAGCATTTT. The rearrangement combines TRBV28 with TRBJ1-5, with no reliable assignment of the D segment. CDR1 and CDR2, looked up from the germline V gene, are MDHEN and SYDVKM. The CDR3 starts with the cysteine, ends with the phenylalanine, and has 14 residues. CDR3 DNA is the only sequence kept; it has 42 bases, read in frame from the first base. V is clipped by 8 bases and J by 0 bases, and the sequence between their germline boundaries is 11 bases long.